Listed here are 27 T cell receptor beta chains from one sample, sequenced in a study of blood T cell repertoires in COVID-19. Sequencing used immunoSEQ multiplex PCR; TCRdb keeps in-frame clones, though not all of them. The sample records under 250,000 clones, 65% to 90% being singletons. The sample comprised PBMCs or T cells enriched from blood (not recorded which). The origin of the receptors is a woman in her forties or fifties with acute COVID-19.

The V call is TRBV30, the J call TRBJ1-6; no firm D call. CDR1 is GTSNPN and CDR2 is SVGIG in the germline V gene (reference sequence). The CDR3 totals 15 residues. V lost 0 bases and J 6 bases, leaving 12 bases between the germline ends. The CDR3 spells CAWSVQTVFNSPLHF. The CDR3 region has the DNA TGTGCCTGGAGTGTACAAACAGTTTTTAATTCACCCCTCCACTTT.

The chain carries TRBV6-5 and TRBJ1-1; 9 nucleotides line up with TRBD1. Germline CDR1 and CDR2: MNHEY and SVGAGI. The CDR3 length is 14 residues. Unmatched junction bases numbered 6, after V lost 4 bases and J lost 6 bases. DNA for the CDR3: TGTGCCAGCAGTTTACAGGGGGCGTCGTCTGAAGCTTTCTTT. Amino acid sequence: CASSLQGASSEAFF.

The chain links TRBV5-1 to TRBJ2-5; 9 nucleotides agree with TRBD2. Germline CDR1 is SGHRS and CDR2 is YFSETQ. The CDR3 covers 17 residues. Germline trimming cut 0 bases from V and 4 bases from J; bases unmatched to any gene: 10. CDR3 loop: CASSLAGGGGAAETQYF. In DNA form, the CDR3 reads TGCGCCAGCAGCTTGGCCGGAGGCGGGGGGGCCGCAGAGACCCAGTACTTC. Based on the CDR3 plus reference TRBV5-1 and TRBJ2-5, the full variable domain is KAGVTQTPRYLIKTRGQQVTLSCSPISGHRSVSWYQQTPGQGLQFLFEYFSETQRNKGNFPGRFSGRQFSNSRSEMNVSTLELGDSALYLCASSLAGGGGAAETQYFGPGTRLLVL.

CDR3 amino acids: CARSLLRGGTKGTDTQYF. The CDR3 nucleotides read TGTGCCAGAAGCTTGTTACGCGGGGGGACGAAAGGCACAGATACGCAGTATTTT. The rearrangement uses TRBV5-3 and TRBJ2-3, with 8 bases that match TRBD2. TRBV5-3 is an ORF; its function is uncertain. The CDR3 extends over 18 amino acids. Trimming removed 1 base from V and 1 base from J; junction bases left unmatched: 11.

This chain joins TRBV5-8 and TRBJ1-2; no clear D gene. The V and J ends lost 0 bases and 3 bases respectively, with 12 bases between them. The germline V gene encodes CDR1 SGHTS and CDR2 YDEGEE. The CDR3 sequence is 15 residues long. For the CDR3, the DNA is TGTGCCAGCAGCTTGGCCCCAGAGACTTACTATGGCTACACCTTC. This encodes CASSLAPETYYGYTF.

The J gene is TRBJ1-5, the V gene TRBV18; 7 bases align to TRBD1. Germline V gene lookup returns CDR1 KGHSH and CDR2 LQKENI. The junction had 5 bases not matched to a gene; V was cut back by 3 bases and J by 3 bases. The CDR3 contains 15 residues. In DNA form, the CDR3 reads TGTGCCAGCTCACCCACCGGGACAGTCAATCAGCCCCAGCATTTT. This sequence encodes CASSPTGTVNQPQHF.

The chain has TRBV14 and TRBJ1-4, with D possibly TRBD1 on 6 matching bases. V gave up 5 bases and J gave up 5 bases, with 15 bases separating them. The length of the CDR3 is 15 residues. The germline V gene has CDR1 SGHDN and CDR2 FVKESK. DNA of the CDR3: TGTGCCAGCAGCGAGATGACAGGAGGCAATGAAAAACTGTTTTTT. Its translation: CASSEMTGGNEKLFF.

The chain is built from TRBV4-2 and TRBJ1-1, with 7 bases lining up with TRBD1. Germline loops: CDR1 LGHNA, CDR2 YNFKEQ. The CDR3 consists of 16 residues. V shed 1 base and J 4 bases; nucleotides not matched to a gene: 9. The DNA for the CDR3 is TGTGCCAGCAGCCAAGCCCAACTGACAGGGCGCACTGAAGCTTTCTTT. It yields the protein CASSQAQLTGRTEAFF.

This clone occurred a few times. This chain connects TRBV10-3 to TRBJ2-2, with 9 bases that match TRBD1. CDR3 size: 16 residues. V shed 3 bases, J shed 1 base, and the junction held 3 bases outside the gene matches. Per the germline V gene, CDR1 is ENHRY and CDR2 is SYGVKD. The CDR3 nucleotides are TGTGCCATCAGTGACCGGGACAGGGAGAACACCGGGGAGCTGTTTTTT. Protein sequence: CAISDRDRENTGELFF.

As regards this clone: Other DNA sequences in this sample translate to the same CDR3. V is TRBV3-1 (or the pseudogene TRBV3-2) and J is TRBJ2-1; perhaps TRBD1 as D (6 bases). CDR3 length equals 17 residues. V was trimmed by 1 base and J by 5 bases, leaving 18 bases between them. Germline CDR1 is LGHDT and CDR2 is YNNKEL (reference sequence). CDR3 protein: CASSQVPQGAMDNEQFF. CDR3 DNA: TGTGCCAGCAGCCAAGTCCCACAGGGAGCCATGGACAATGAGCAGTTCTTC.

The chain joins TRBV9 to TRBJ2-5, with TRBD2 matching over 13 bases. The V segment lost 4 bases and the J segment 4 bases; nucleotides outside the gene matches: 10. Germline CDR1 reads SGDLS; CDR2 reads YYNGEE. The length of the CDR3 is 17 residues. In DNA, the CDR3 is TGTGCCAGCAGCAAGTGGACTAGCGGGGGTTTGGGAGAGACCCAGTACTTC. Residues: CASSKWTSGGLGETQYF.

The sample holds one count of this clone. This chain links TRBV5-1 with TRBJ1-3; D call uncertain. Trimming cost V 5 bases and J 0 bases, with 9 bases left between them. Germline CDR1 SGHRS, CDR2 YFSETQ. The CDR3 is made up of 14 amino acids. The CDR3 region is CASSGGSSGNTIYF. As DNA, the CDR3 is TGCGCCAGCAGTGGCGGGAGCTCTGGAAACACCATATATTTT.

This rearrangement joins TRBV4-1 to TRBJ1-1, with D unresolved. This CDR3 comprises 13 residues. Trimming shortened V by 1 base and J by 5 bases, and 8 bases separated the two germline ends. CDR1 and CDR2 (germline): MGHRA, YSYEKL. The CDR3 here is CASSQGRETEAFF. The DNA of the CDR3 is TGCGCCAGCAGCCAAGGACGGGAGACTGAAGCTTTCTTT.

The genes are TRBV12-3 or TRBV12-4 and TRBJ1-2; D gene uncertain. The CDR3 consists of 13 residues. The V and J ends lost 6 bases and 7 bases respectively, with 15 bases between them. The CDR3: CASSPGLESGYTF. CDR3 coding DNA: TGTGCCAGCAGCCCTGGACTCGAGAGTGGCTACACCTTC.

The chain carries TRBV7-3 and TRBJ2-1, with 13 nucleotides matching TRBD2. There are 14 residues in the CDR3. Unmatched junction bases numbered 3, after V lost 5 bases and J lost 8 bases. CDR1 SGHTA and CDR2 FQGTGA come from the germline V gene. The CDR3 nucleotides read TGTGCCAGCAGCACTAGCGGGGGGGCACATGAGCAGTTCTTC. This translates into CASSTSGGAHEQFF.

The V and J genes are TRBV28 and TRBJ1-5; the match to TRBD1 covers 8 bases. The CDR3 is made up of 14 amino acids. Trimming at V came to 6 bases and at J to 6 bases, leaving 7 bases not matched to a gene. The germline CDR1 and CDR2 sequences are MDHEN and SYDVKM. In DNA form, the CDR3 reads TGTGCCAGCAGAACCCCGACAGGGGCTCAGCCCCAGCATTTT. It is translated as CASRTPTGAQPQHF.

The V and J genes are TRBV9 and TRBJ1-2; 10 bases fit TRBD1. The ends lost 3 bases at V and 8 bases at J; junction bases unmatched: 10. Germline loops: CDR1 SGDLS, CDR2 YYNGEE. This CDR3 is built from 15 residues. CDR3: CASSAGSDRGSGYTF. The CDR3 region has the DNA TGTGCCAGCAGCGCTGGCTCGGACAGGGGGAGCGGCTACACCTTC.

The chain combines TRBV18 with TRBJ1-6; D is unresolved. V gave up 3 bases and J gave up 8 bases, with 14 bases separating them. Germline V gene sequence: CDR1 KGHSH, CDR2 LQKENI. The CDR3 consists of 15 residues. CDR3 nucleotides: TGTGCCAGCTCACCCGACCCAGGTGGATATTCACCCCTCCACTTT. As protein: CASSPDPGGYSPLHF.

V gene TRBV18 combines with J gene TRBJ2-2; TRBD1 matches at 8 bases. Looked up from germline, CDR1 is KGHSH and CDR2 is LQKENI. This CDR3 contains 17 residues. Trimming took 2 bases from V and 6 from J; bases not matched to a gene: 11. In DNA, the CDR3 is TGTGCCAGCTCACCAAATAGAGGACAGGGATCGGCCGGGGAGCTGTTTTTT. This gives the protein CASSPNRGQGSAGELFF.

The CDR3 sequence is CASSPDRGGGTEAFF. CDR3 bases: TGTGCCAGCTCCCCCGACAGGGGAGGTGGCACTGAAGCTTTCTTT. The chain links TRBV18 to TRBJ1-1, with TRBD1 identical over 8 bases. With V trimmed by 6 bases and J by 4 bases, 10 bases remained unmatched. The CDR3 runs 15 residues. Per germline, CDR1 KGHSH and CDR2 LQKENI.

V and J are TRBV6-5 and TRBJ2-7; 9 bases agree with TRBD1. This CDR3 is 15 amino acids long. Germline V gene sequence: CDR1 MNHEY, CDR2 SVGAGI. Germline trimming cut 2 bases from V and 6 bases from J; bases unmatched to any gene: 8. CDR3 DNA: TGTGCCAGCAGTTACCTAAGGACAGGGGCGGCCGAGCAGTACTTC. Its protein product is CASSYLRTGAAEQYF.

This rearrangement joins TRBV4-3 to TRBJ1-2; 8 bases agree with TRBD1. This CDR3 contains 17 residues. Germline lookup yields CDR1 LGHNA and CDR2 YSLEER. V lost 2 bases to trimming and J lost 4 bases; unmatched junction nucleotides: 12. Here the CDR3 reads CASSQSGTGLEAYGYTF. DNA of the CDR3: TGCGCCAGCAGCCAATCCGGGACAGGCTTAGAGGCCTATGGCTACACCTTC.

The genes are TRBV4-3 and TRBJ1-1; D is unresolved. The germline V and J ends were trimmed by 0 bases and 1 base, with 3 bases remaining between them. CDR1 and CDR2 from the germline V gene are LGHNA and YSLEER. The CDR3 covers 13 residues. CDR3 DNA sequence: TGCGCCAGCAGCCAAGAGGCGAACACTGAAGCTTTCTTT. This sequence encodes CASSQEANTEAFF.

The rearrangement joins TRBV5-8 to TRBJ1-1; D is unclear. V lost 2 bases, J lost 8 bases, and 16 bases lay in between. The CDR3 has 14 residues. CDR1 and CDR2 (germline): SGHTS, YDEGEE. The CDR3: CASSLGRIAVEAFF. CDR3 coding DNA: TGTGCCAGCAGCTTAGGCAGGATTGCTGTGGAAGCTTTCTTT.

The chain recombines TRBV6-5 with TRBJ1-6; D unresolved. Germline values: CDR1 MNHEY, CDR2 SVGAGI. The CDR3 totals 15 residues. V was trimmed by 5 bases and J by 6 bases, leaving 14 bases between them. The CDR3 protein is CASSITGNGNSPLHF. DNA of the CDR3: TGTGCCAGCAGTATCACGGGGAATGGTAATTCACCCCTCCACTTT.

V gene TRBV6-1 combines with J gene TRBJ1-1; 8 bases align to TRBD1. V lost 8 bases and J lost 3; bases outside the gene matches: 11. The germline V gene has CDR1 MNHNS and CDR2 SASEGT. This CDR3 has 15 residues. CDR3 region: CASSGFLQGDTEAFF. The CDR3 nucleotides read TGTGCCAGCTCAGGATTTTTACAGGGGGACACTGAAGCTTTCTTT.

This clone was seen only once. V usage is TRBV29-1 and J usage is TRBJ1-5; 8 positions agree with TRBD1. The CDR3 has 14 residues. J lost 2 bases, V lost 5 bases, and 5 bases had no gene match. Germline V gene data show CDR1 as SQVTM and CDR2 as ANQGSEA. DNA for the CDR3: TGCAGCGTTCAAGGACAGGGAGGCAATCAGCCCCAGCATTTT. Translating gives CSVQGQGGNQPQHF.